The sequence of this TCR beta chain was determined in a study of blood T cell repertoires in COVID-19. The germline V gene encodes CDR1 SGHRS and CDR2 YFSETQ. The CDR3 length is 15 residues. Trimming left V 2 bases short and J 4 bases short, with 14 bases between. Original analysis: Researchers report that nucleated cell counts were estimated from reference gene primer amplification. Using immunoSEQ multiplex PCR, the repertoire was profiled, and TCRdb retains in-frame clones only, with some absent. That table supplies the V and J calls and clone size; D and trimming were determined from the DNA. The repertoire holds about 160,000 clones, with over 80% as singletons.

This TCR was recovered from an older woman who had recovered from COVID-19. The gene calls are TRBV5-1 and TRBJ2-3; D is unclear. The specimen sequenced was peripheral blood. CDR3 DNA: TGCGCCAGCAGCTTAACACCCGACTGGGCAGATACGCAGTATTTT. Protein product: CASSLTPDWADTQYF.